The 19 T cell receptor beta chains given below trace back to one sample, sequenced in a study of shared clonotypes between healthy human individuals. Assay used: immunoSEQ multiplex PCR; TCRdb lists only in-frame clones, some missing. The sample holds some 1,600,000 clones, under 99% seen once. The sample consisted of naive CD4+ T cells sorted from blood. As to subset: CD45RA+ positively selected. The source is a man in his thirties or forties in good health.

The chain employs TRBV7-9 and TRBJ2-7, with TRBD1 matching over 7 bases. J gave up 4 bases and V 0 bases, and 3 bases lay outside the gene matches. The CDR3 is made up of 14 amino acids. The germline V gene has CDR1 SEHNR and CDR2 FQNEAQ (reference sequence). This CDR3 is CASSLALRGYEQYF. The CDR3 region has the DNA TGTGCCAGCAGCTTAGCGCTCAGGGGGTACGAGCAGTACTTC.

This clone has just one count. The J gene is TRBJ1-1, the V gene TRBV19; no clear D gene. Germline loops: CDR1 LNHDA, CDR2 SQIVND (reference sequence). Trimming pared 6 bases from V and 5 bases from J, leaving 10 bases between. This CDR3 is built from 12 residues. The CDR3 sequence: CASRLRATEAFF. CDR3 DNA: TGTGCCAGTAGGTTAAGGGCGACTGAAGCTTTCTTT.

The V call is TRBV6-5, the J call TRBJ2-3; 9 bases fit TRBD1. The ends lost 6 bases at V and 1 base at J; junction bases unmatched: 5. Per the germline V gene, CDR1 is MNHEY and CDR2 is SVGAGI. There are 15 residues in the CDR3. In nucleotides, the CDR3 is TGTGCCAGCAGCCAGACAGGGGGGGGCACAGATACGCAGTATTTT. Translating gives CASSQTGGGTDTQYF.

V gene TRBV21-1 combines with J gene TRBJ1-4. TRBV21-1 is recorded as a pseudogene. The CDR3 has 16 residues. The CDR3 is CASSKGERSSNEKLFF. CDR3 nucleotide sequence: TGTGCCAGCAGCAAAGGTGAAAGGAGCTCTAATGAAAAACTGTTTTTT.

The CDR3 DNA reads TGTGCCAGCAGCTTAGTTGCGGGGGGACAAGAGACCCAGTACTTC. Amino acid sequence: CASSLVAGGQETQYF. V gene TRBV11-2 combines with J gene TRBJ2-5; 8 positions agree with TRBD2. CDR3 size: 15 residues. Germline CDR1 is SGHAT and CDR2 is FQNNGV. The junction had 3 bases not matched to a gene; V was cut back by 1 base and J by 2 bases.

The genes are TRBV10-3 and TRBJ2-3; weak D call: TRBD1 (6 bases). V lost 0 bases and J 4 bases, leaving 8 bases between the germline ends. CDR3 length: 14 residues. Germline V gene sequence: CDR1 ENHRY, CDR2 SYGVKD. The CDR3 loop reads CAISESAGADTQYF. DNA of the CDR3: TGTGCCATCAGTGAGTCGGCAGGGGCAGATACGCAGTATTTT.

The rearrangement joins TRBV7-9 to TRBJ2-7; perhaps TRBD1 as D (5 bases). V lost 1 base and J lost 4, with 11 bases in between. Germline CDR1 SEHNR, CDR2 FQNEAQ (reference sequence). The CDR3 loop spans 14 amino acids. The CDR3 DNA reads as TGTGCCAGCAGCTTAGGCACAGGAAGATACGAGCAGTACTTC. Residues: CASSLGTGRYEQYF.

For this clone: The final CDR3 position lacks the conserved phenylalanine or tryptophan, pointing to a likely read error. The limits of the CDR3 on the DNA are not certain, so only TCRdb's listed CDR3 is given. This chain uses TRBV21-1 with TRBJ2-4. TRBV21-1 is described as a pseudogene. The CDR3 numbers 13 amino acids, ends counted. This CDR3 reads CASSNCRGAAFII.

The chain carries TRBV7-3 and TRBJ1-2; possible D gene TRBD1, 5 bases. The CDR3 sequence is 15 residues long. V lost 0 bases and J 4 bases, leaving 12 bases between the germline ends. Germline-derived CDR1 and CDR2 are SGHTA and FQGTGA. In DNA form, the CDR3 reads TGTGCCAGCAGCTTAACGGGGGATTTCGGCTATGGCTACACCTTC. Translating gives CASSLTGDFGYGYTF.

This clone was seen more than once but under ten times. The chain is built from TRBV14 and TRBJ1-2; D is unresolved. From germline, CDR1 is SGHDN and CDR2 FVKESK. The CDR3 covers 15 residues. The V gene lost 0 bases and the J gene lost 2 bases, with 10 bases spanning the gap. The CDR3 sequence is CASSQDLTFNYGYTF. The DNA for the CDR3 is TGTGCCAGCAGCCAAGATTTAACTTTCAACTATGGCTACACCTTC. The full variable domain, with the rest looked up from reference TRBV14 and TRBJ1-2, is EAGVTQFPSHSVIEKGQTVTLRCDPISGHDNLYWYRRVMGKEIKFLLHFVKESKQDESGMPNNRFLAERTGGTYSTLKVQPAELEDSGVYFCASSQDLTFNYGYTFGSGTRLTVV.

The chain employs TRBV27 and TRBJ1-1; D is possibly TRBD1 (5 bases). With 3 bases removed from V and 3 bases from J, the gap between germline ends came to 11 bases. CDR1 MNHEY and CDR2 SMNVEV come from the germline V gene (reference sequence). The CDR3 is made up of 14 amino acids. The CDR3 loop reads CASSLANRYTEAFF. In DNA form, the CDR3 reads TGTGCCAGCAGTTTGGCCAACAGGTACACTGAAGCTTTCTTT.

The chain carries TRBV10-2 and TRBJ2-1; 10 positions match TRBD2. V was pared by 5 bases and J by 0 bases, with 4 bases of the junction left unmatched. CDR1 and CDR2 (germline): WSHSY, SAAADI. There are 16 residues in the CDR3. As DNA, the CDR3 is TGCGCCAGCAGTCGGACTAGCGGAGGCTCCTACAATGAGCAGTTCTTC. Protein sequence: CASSRTSGGSYNEQFF.

J is TRBJ2-7 and V is TRBV6-5; D could derive from TRBD1 or TRBD2 (6 bases each). The V gene's germline CDR1 is MNHEY and CDR2 SVGAGI. With 4 bases removed from V and 3 bases from J, the gap between germline ends came to 13 bases. The CDR3 consists of 14 residues. The CDR3 nucleotides are TGTGCCAGCAGTTCCGTCGGGGGCGACTACGAGCAGTACTTC. It codes for CASSSVGGDYEQYF.

This sequence joins TRBV5-1 and TRBJ2-1, with D perhaps matching TRBD2 (6 bases). The CDR3 runs 16 residues. CDR1 SGHRS and CDR2 YFSETQ come from the germline V gene. The V gene lost 1 base and the J gene lost 5 bases, with 16 bases spanning the gap. In DNA form, the CDR3 reads TGCGCCAGCAGCTTGAATTGGATGCGGGATAACAATGAGCAGTTCTTC. The encoded protein is CASSLNWMRDNNEQFF.

The chain links TRBV7-9 to TRBJ1-5; D uncertain. V dropped 7 bases and J dropped 9 bases, with 16 bases sitting between them. The germline gives CDR1 SEHNR, CDR2 FQNEAQ (reference sequence). The CDR3 has 13 residues. CDR3 sequence reads: CASNRGNEGPQHF. The CDR3 DNA reads as TGTGCCAGCAACCGAGGGAACGAGGGGCCCCAGCATTTT.

The J gene is TRBJ2-3, the V gene TRBV19, with TRBD1 matching over 8 bases. Germline CDR1 reads LNHDA; CDR2 reads SQIVND (reference sequence). The V gene end was trimmed by 3 bases and the J gene end by 0 bases; junction bases not matched to a gene: 8. The CDR3 loop spans 17 amino acids. CDR3 bases: TGTGCCAGTAGTATGGCCGGGACAGGTAGTAGCACAGATACGCAGTATTTT. The encoded protein is CASSMAGTGSSTDTQYF.

The chain links TRBV28 to TRBJ2-7, with 11 bases matching TRBD2. Germline V gene lookup returns CDR1 MDHEN and CDR2 SYDVKM. The CDR3 spans 16 residues. J lost 2 bases, V lost 1 base, and 4 bases had no gene match. CDR3 in amino acids: CASSLFGTSGAYEQYF. CDR3 sequence (DNA): TGTGCCAGCAGTTTATTCGGGACTAGCGGAGCCTACGAGCAGTACTTC.

The rearrangement joins TRBV18 to TRBJ2-7, with TRBD2 identical over 7 bases. This CDR3 has 17 amino acids. The germline CDR1 and CDR2 sequences are KGHSH and LQKENI. Trimming took 3 bases from V and 3 from J; bases not matched to a gene: 14. CDR3 nucleotides: TGTGCCAGCTCACCGTTGAGGGACTATTCTACCCACTACGAGCAGTACTTC. Amino acids: CASSPLRDYSTHYEQYF.

On this clone: Other nucleotide sequences from this sample produce the same CDR3. J is TRBJ2-1 and V is TRBV7-9; TRBD1 matches 8 bases. With 5 bases clipped from V and 0 bases from J, the junction kept 3 bases outside the gene matches. Germline V lookup: CDR1 SEHNR, CDR2 FQNEAQ (reference sequence). The CDR3 runs to 15 residues. The CDR3 sequence is CASSRTGGSYNEQFF. In nucleotides, the CDR3 is TGTGCCAGCAGCCGTACAGGGGGCTCCTACAATGAGCAGTTCTTC.